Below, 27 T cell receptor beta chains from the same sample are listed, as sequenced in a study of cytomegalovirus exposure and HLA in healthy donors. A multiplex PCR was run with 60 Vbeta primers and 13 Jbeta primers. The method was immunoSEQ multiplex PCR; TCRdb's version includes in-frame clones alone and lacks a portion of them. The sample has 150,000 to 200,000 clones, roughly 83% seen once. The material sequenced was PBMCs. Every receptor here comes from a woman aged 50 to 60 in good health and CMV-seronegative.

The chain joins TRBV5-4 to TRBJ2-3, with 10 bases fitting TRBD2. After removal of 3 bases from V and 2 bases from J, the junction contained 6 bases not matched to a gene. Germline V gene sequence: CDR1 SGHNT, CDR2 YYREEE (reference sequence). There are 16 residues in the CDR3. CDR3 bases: TGTGCCAGCAGCTCCCAGCGGGGGGGACTCACAGATACGCAGTATTTT. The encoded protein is CASSSQRGGLTDTQYF.

The CDR3 region has the DNA TGTGCCAGCAGTGAAGGGGCGGGTGGCAATGAGCAGTTCTTC. Translated, it gives CASSEGAGGNEQFF. This chain joins TRBV6-1 and TRBJ2-1, with D possibly being TRBD2 (5 bases). The ends were cut back, 1 base at V and 6 bases at J, with 10 bases in the middle. The CDR3 is made up of 14 amino acids. Germline CDR1 MNHNS, CDR2 SASEGT.

The CDR3 loop is CASSWTSGGGSYEQYF. In nucleotides, the CDR3 is TGTGCCAGCAGCTGGACTAGCGGGGGTGGTTCCTACGAGCAGTACTTC. The genes are TRBV7-9 and TRBJ2-7; TRBD2 matches 13 bases. The CDR3 has 16 amino acids. Germline V gives CDR1 SEHNR, CDR2 FQNEAQ (reference sequence). The V and J ends lost 4 bases and 1 base, in that order; junction bases with no gene match: 4.

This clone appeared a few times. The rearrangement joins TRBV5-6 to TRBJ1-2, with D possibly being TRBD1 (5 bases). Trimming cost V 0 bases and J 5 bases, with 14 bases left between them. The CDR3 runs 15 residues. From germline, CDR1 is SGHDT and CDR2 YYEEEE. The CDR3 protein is CASSLDAGRGYGYTF. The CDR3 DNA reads TGTGCCAGCAGCTTGGACGCAGGGAGGGGTTATGGCTACACCTTC.

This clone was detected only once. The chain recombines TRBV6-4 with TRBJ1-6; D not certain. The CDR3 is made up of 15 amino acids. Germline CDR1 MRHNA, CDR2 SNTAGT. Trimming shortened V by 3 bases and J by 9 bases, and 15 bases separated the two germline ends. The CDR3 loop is CASSESRTGSSPLHF. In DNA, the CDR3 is TGTGCCAGCAGTGAATCGCGAACGGGGAGTTCACCCCTCCACTTT.

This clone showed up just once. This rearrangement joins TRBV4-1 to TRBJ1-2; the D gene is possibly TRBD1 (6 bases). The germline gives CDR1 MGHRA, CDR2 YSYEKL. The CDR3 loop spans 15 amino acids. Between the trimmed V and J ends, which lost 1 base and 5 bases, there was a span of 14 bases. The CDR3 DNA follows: TGCGCCAGCAGCCAAGCTAATCAGGGGACGTATGGCTACACCTTC. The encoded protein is CASSQANQGTYGYTF.

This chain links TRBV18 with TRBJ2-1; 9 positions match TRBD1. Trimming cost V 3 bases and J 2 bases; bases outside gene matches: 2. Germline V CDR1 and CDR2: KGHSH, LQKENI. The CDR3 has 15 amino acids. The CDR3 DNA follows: TGTGCCAGCTCACCCGGGACAGGGACCTACAATGAGCAGTTCTTC. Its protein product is CASSPGTGTYNEQFF.

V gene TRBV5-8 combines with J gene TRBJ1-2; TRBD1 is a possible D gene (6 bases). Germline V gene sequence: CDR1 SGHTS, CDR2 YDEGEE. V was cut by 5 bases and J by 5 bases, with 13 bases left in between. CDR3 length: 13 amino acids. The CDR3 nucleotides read TGTGCCAGCAGTGAAGGGGGTGGATATGGCTACACCTTC. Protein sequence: CASSEGGGYGYTF.

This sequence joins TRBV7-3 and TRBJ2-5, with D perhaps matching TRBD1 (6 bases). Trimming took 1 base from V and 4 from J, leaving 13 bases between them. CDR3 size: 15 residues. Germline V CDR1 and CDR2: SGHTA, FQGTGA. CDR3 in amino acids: CASSLNSGAGETQYF. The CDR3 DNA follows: TGTGCCAGCAGCTTAAACTCAGGGGCCGGAGAGACCCAGTACTTC.

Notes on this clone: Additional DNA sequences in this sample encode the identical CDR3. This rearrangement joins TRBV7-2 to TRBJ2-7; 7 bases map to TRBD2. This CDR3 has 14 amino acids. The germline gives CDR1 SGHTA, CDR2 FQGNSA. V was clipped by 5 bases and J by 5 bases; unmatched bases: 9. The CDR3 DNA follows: TGTGCCAGCAGCCGCGATGCGGGGAGGGACGAGCAGTACTTC. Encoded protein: CASSRDAGRDEQYF.

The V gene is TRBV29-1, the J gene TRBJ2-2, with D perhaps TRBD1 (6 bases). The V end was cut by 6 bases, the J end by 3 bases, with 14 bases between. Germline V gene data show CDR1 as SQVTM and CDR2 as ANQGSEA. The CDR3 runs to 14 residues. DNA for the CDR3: TGCAGCGTCCGGGACACAGAGGACACCGGGGAGCTGTTTTTT. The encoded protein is CSVRDTEDTGELFF.

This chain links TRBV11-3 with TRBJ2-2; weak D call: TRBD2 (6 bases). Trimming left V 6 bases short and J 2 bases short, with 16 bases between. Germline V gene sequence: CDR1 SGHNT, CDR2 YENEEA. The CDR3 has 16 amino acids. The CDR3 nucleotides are TGTGCCAGCAGAACCTCCGGGACTGACAACACCGGGGAGCTGTTTTTT. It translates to CASRTSGTDNTGELFF.

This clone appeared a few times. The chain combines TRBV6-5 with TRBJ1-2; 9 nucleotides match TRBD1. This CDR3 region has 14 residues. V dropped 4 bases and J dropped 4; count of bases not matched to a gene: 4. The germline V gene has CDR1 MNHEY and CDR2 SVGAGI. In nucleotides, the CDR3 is TGTGCCAGCAGTTCGGACAGGGGCCCCTATGGCTACACCTTC. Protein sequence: CASSSDRGPYGYTF.

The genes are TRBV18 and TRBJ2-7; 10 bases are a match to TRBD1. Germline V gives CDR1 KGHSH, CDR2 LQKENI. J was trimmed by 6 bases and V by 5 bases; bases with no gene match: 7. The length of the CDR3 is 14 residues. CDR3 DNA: TGTGCCAGCTCATCGGACAGGGGGGTAGTCGAGCAGTACTTC. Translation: CASSSDRGVVEQYF. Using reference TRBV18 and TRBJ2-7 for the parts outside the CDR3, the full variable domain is NAGVMQNPRHLVRRRGQEARLRCSPMKGHSHVYWYRQLPEEGLKFMVYLQKENIIDESGMPKERFSAEFPKEGPSILRIQQVVRGDSAAYFCASSSDRGVVEQYFGPGTRLTVT.

This CDR3 reads CASSEWLVNEQFF. CDR3 bases: TGTGCCAGCAGTGAATGGTTAGTGAACGAGCAGTTCTTC. The V and J genes are TRBV25-1 and TRBJ2-1; no definite D call. The germline gives CDR1 MGHDK, CDR2 SYGVNS. Trimming took 1 base from V and 10 from J, leaving 11 bases between them. The CDR3 contains 13 residues.

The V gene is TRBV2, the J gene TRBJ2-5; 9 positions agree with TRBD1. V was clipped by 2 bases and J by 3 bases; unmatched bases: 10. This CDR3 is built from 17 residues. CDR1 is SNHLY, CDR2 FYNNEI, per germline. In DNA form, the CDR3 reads TGTGCCAGCAGTGAAACCCGGGACAGGGTAAAGAAAGAGACCCAGTACTTC. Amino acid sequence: CASSETRDRVKKETQYF. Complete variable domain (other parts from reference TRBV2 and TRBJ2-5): EPEVTQTPSHQVTQMGQEVILRCVPISNHLYFYWYRQILGQKVEFLVSFYNNEISEKSEIFDDQFSVERPDGSNFTLKIRSTKLEDSAMYFCASSETRDRVKKETQYFGPGTRLLVL.

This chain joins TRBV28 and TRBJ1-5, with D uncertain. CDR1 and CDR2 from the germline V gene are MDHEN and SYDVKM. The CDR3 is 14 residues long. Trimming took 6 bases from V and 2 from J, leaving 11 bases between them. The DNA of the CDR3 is TGTGCCAGCAGCTTGAACAGAGGCAATCAGCCCCAGCATTTT. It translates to CASSLNRGNQPQHF.

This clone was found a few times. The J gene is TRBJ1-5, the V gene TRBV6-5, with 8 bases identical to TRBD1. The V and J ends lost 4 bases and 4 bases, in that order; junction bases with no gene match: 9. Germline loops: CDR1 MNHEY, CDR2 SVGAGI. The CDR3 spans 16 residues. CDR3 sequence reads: CASSSRTGPGNQPQHF. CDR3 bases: TGTGCCAGCAGTTCCCGGACAGGGCCGGGGAATCAGCCCCAGCATTTT.

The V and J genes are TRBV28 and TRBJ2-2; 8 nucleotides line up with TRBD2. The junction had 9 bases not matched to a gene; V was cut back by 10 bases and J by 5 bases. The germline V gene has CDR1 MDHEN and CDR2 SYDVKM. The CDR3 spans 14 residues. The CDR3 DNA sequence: TGTGCCATGAGCGGGGGAGCAAGAACCGGGGAGCTGTTTTTT. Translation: CAMSGGARTGELFF.

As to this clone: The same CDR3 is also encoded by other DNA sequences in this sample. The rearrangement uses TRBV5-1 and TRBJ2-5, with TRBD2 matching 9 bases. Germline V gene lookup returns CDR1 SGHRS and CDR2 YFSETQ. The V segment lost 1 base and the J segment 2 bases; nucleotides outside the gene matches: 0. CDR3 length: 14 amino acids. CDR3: CASSLTSGQETQYF. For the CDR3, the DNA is TGCGCCAGCAGCTTGACTAGCGGGCAAGAGACCCAGTACTTC.

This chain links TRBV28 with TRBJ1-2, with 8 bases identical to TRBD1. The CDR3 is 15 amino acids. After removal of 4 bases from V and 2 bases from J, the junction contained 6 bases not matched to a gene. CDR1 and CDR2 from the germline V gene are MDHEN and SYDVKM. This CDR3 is CASSYRGAWNYGYTF. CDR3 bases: TGTGCCAGCAGTTACAGGGGGGCGTGGAACTATGGCTACACCTTC.

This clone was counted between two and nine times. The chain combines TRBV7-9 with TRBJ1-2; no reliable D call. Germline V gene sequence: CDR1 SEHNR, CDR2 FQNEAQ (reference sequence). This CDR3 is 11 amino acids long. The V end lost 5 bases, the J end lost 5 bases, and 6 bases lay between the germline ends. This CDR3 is CASSRGYGYTF. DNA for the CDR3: TGTGCCAGCAGCCGCGGGTATGGCTACACCTTC.

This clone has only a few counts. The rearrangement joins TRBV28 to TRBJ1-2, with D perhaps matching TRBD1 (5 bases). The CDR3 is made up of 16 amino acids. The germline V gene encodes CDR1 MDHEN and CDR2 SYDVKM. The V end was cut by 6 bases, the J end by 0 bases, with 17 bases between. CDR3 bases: TGTGCCAGCAGCCCCCCAGGGCATGGTGCTAACTATGGCTACACCTTC. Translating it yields CASSPPGHGANYGYTF.

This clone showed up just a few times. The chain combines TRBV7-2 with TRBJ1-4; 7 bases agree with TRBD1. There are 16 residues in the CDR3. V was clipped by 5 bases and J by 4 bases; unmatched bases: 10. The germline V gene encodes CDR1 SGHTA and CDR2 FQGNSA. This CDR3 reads CASSGNTGVGNEKLFF. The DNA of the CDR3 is TGTGCCAGCAGCGGAAATACAGGGGTCGGTAATGAAAAACTGTTTTTT.

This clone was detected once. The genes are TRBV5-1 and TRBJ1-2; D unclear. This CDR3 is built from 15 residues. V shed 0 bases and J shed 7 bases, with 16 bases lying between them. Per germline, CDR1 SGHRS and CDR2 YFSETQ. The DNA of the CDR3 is TGCGCCAGCAGCTTGGGTACCGGCGTTTCGGGTGGCTACACCTTC. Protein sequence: CASSLGTGVSGGYTF. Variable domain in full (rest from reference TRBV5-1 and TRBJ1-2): KAGVTQTPRYLIKTRGQQVTLSCSPISGHRSVSWYQQTPGQGLQFLFEYFSETQRNKGNFPGRFSGRQFSNSRSEMNVSTLELGDSALYLCASSLGTGVSGGYTFGSGTRLTVV.

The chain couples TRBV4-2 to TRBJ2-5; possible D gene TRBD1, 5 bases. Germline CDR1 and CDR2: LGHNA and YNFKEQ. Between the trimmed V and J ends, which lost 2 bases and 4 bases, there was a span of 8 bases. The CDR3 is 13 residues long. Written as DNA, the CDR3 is TGTGCCAGCAGCCAACCAAGGGGAGAGACCCAGTACTTC. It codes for CASSQPRGETQYF.

The CDR3 bases are TGTGCCAGCAGCTTAGCCCTCGGACAGGCAGGGGATGGCTACACCTTC. Translating gives CASSLALGQAGDGYTF. The V call is TRBV7-2, the J call TRBJ1-2, with 7 bases identical to TRBD1. The CDR3 has 16 residues. CDR1 is SGHTA, CDR2 FQGNSA, per germline. V trimming: 0 bases; J trimming: 6 bases; junction bases outside the gene matches: 10.